This T cell receptor beta chain was captured by sequencing in a study of cytomegalovirus exposure and HLA in healthy donors. Study in general: The 120 or so validation repertoires used a platform that matched the one used for the approximately 610 first-cohort repertoires, as a later analysis reported. Findings and caveats of the study: In vitro experiments confirmed that a few CMV-associated chains were specific for CMV antigens. The TCR clusters that emerged in the first cohort tended, a later analysis found, to co-occur in the 120 validation repertoires. Generally TCR sequences proved uncommon, though certain public TCRs appeared in numerous donors.

Notes on this clone: Its target is not known.

V lost 6 bases to trimming and J lost 4 bases; unmatched junction nucleotides: 8. The CDR3 loop spans 14 amino acids. Germline CDR1 reads SGHVS; CDR2 reads FQNEAQ. Clones were sequenced by immunoSEQ multiplex PCR, and TCRdb holds only the in-frame ones, with some missing. The sample yields approximately 230,000 clones, over 75% seen once. This clonotype originated in a man in his late teens or twenties in good health and CMV-seropositive. The sample was PBMCs. This chain uses TRBV7-8 with TRBJ1-2; 7 bases are shared with TRBD1. The CDR3 DNA is TGTGCCAGCAGTGGGGAGGGGGCGGGCTATGGCTACACCTTC. This sequence encodes CASSGEGAGYGYTF. Filled out from reference TRBV7-8 and TRBJ1-2, the complete variable domain reads GAGVSQSPRYKVAKRGQDVALRCDPISGHVSLFWYQQALGQGPEFLTYFQNEAQLDKSGLPSDRFFAERPEGSVSTLKIQRTQQEDSAVYLCASSGEGAGYGYTFGSGTRLTVV.